The 10 T cell receptor beta chains below all came from one sample that was sequenced in a study of T cell changes during pregnancy in multiple sclerosis. Profiling relied on immunoSEQ multiplex PCR, and the TCRdb table lists in-frame clones only, not all of them. The sample yields around 86,000 clones, around 93% seen once. Sequenced material: peripheral blood, taken in the first trimester of pregnancy. The receptors shown here come from a female donor with multiple sclerosis, enrolled in a pregnancy study.

This chain joins TRBV11-2 and TRBJ2-1, with D hard to call. The length of the CDR3 is 16 residues. The V gene's germline CDR1 is SGHAT and CDR2 FQNNGV. V was clipped by 2 bases and J by 3 bases, with 14 bases between them. CDR3 loop: CASSLSAGPLYNEQFF. DNA of the CDR3: TGTGCCAGCAGCTTATCTGCCGGTCCTCTCTACAATGAGCAGTTCTTC.

The rearrangement links TRBV27 to TRBJ1-1; tentative D call: TRBD1 (5 bases). This CDR3 region has 13 residues. Deletions cut 5 bases from V and 1 base from J, with 8 bases between. Germline CDR1 and CDR2: MNHEY and SMNVEV (reference sequence). CDR3 nucleotides: TGTGCCAGCAGTGCCGACAGGAACACTGAAGCTTTCTTT. It encodes CASSADRNTEAFF.

J is TRBJ2-5 and V is TRBV4-1; TRBD2 matches at 9 bases. CDR3 length equals 16 residues. The V segment lost 4 bases and the J segment 5 bases; nucleotides outside the gene matches: 11. The germline CDR1 and CDR2 sequences are MGHRA and YSYEKL. The CDR3 DNA reads TGCGCCAGCAGCCCTTTGGTAGCGGGAGCTTCTGAGACCCAGTACTTC. It translates to CASSPLVAGASETQYF.

This clone is a singleton in its sample. This rearrangement joins TRBV7-3 to TRBJ1-2; D not resolved. The V and J ends lost 1 base and 6 bases respectively, with 9 bases between them. The length of the CDR3 is 13 residues. Germline loops: CDR1 SGHTA, CDR2 FQGTGA. The CDR3 protein is CASSLKSGDGYTF. In DNA form, the CDR3 reads TGTGCCAGCAGCTTAAAATCCGGGGATGGCTACACCTTC.

V gene TRBV7-2 combines with J gene TRBJ2-5; 11 bases fit TRBD2. CDR3 length equals 16 residues. Germline V lookup: CDR1 SGHTA, CDR2 FQGNSA. The J segment lost 0 bases and the V segment lost 5 bases, leaving 5 bases of the junction unmatched. The CDR3 bases are TGTGCCAGCAGCCCGTGGACTAGCGGGTACCAAGAGACCCAGTACTTC. Its protein product is CASSPWTSGYQETQYF.

The V and J genes are TRBV18 and TRBJ1-5; 8 nucleotides match TRBD1. This CDR3 is built from 14 residues. Trimming removed 3 bases from V and 2 bases from J; junction bases left unmatched: 0. Germline V gene lookup returns CDR1 KGHSH and CDR2 LQKENI. The CDR3 region has the DNA TGTGCCAGCTCACCGGACAGGGGCAATCAGCCCCAGCATTTT. Protein sequence: CASSPDRGNQPQHF.

In this sample, this clone turned up once. This chain joins TRBV23-1 and TRBJ1-2; the D gene is possibly TRBD1 (6 bases). TRBV23-1 is an ORF; its function is uncertain. There are 15 residues in the CDR3. Trimming shortened V by 0 bases and J by 3 bases, and 11 bases separated the two germline ends. CDR3 sequence (DNA): TGCGCCAGCAGTCAATCGATCCCAGGGGACTATGGCTACACCTTC. As protein: CASSQSIPGDYGYTF.

This chain uses TRBV7-2 with TRBJ2-2; 12 nucleotides agree with TRBD2. Germline CDR1 SGHTA, CDR2 FQGNSA. The CDR3 has 19 amino acids. V trimming: 5 bases; J trimming: 0 bases; junction bases outside the gene matches: 10. CDR3 sequence (DNA): TGTGCCAGCAGCCTACCTCGACTAGCGGGAGCTACGAACACCGGGGAGCTGTTTTTT. Amino acids: CASSLPRLAGATNTGELFF. The full variable domain, with the rest looked up from reference TRBV7-2 and TRBJ2-2, is GAGVSQSPSNKVTEKGKDVELRCDPISGHTALYWYRQSLGQGLEFLIYFQGNSAPDKSGLPSDRFSAERTGGSVSTLTIQRTQQEDSAVYLCASSLPRLAGATNTGELFFGEGSRLTVL.

This sequence joins TRBV7-8 and TRBJ1-1, with 8 bases lining up with TRBD1. In germline, CDR1 is SGHVS, CDR2 FQNEAQ. The CDR3 totals 16 residues. With V trimmed by 2 bases and J by 1 base, 6 bases remained unmatched. CDR3 sequence (DNA): TGTGCCAGCAGCTTACCGGACAGGGCTCAGAACACTGAAGCTTTCTTT. It translates to CASSLPDRAQNTEAFF.

This chain's CDR3 is CASSLYFGGNGYTF. The CDR3 DNA is TGTGCCAGCAGTTTATATTTCGGGGGTAATGGCTACACCTTC. The gene calls are TRBV27 and TRBJ1-2; D might be TRBD1 (5 bases). The V gene's germline CDR1 is MNHEY and CDR2 SMNVEV (reference sequence). Deletions cut 1 base from V and 6 bases from J, with 12 bases between. The CDR3 loop spans 14 amino acids.